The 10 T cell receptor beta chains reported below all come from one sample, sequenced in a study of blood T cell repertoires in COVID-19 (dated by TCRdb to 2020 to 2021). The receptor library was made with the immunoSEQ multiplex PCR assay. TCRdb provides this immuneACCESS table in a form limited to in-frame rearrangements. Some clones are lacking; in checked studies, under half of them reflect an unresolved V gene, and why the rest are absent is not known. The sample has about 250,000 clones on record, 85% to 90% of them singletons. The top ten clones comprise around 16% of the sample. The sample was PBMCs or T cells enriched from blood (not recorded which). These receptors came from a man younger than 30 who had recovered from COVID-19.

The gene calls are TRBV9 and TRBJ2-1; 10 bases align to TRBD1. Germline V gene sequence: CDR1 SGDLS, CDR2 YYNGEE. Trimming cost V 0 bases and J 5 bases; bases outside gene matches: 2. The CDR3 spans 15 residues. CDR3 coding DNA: TGTGCCAGCAGCGTAGGGGACAGGGGTGACAATGAGCAGTTCTTC. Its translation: CASSVGDRGDNEQFF. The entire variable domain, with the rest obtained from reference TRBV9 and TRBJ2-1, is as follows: DSGVTQTPKHLITATGQRVTLRCSPRSGDLSVYWYQQSLDQGLQFLIQYYNGEERAKGNILERFSAQQFPDLHSELNLSSLELGDSALYFCASSVGDRGDNEQFFGPGTRLTVL.

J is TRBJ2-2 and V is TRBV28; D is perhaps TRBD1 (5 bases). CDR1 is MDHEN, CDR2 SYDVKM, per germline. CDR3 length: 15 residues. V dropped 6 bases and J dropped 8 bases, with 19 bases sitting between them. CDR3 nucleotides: TGTGCCAGCAGACCTTACAGGAAGATCGGAGGGGAGCTGTTTTTT. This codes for CASRPYRKIGGELFF.

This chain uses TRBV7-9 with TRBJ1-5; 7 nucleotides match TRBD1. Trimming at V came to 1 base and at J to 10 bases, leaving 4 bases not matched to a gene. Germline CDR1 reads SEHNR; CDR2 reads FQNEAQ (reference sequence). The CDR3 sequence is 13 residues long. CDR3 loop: CASSLGGTAPQHF. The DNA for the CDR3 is TGTGCCAGCAGCTTAGGGGGGACAGCTCCCCAGCATTTT.

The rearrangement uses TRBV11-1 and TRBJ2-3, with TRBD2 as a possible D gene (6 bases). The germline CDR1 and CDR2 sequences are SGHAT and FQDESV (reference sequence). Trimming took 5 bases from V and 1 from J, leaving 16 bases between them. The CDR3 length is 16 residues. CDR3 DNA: TGTGCCAGCAGCAGGGGCGCGGGGCGCGGCACAGATACGCAGTATTTT. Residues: CASSRGAGRGTDTQYF.

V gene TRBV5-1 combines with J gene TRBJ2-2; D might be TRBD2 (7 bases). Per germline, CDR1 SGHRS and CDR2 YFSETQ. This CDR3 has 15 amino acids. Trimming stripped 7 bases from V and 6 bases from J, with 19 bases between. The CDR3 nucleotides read TGCGCCAGCGAACGGGCGCGGGGGCTCCCCGGGGAGCTGTTTTTT. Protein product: CASERARGLPGELFF.

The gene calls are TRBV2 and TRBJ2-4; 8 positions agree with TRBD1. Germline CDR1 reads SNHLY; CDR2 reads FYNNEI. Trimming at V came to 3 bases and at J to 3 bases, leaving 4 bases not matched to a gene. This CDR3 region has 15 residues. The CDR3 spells CASSDQGAYKNIQYF. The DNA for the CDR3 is TGTGCCAGCAGTGATCAGGGGGCCTACAAAAACATTCAGTACTTC.

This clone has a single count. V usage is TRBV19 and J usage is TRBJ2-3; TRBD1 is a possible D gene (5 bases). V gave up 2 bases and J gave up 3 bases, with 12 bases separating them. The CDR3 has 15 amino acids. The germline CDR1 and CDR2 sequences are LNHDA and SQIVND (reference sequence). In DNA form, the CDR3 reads TGTGCCAGTAGTATAAAGCAGGGTATGACAGATACGCAGTATTTT. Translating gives CASSIKQGMTDTQYF.

CDR3 sequence: CASSQEGGGRGNTIYF. The CDR3 nucleotides read TGCGCCAGCAGCCAAGAAGGGGGGGGCCGAGGAAACACCATATATTTT. V is TRBV4-1 and J is TRBJ1-3; TRBD1 might be the D (6 bases). V was pared by 0 bases and J by 4 bases, with 13 bases between. Germline V gene sequence: CDR1 MGHRA, CDR2 YSYEKL. The CDR3 totals 16 residues.

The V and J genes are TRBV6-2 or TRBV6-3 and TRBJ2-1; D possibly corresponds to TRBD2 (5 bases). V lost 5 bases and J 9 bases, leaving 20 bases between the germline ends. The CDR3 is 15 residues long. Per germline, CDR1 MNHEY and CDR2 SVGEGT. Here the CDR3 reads CASSAQLVALGEQFF. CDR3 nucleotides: TGTGCCAGCAGTGCCCAACTAGTCGCTTTAGGTGAGCAGTTCTTC.

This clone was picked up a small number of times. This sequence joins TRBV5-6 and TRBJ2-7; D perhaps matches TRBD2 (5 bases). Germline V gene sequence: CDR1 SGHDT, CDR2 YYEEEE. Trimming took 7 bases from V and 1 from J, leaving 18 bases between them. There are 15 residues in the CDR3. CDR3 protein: CASHPMEVPSYEQYF. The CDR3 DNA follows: TGTGCCAGCCACCCAATGGAGGTTCCTTCCTACGAGCAGTACTTC.